This is a list of T cell receptor beta chains from one sample in a study of cytomegalovirus exposure and HLA in healthy donors. Produced via immunoSEQ multiplex PCR; TCRdb's table is partial and in-frame only. The sample comprises 100,000 to 150,000 clones, 95% to 96% of which are singletons, and 1.5% to 2% rests with the top ten. Input material: PBMCs. The receptors derive from a man aged 18 to 30 in good health and CMV-seronegative. CDR3s include the opening cysteine and the closing phenylalanine or tryptophan. A D gene is named only where the DNA matches it firmly. Clone size is given for some rows only: seen once, a few or many times, or a class if the clone is expanded.

J | size | D | V | CDR3 | DNA
TRBJ2-1 | - | TRBD2 | TRBV27 | CASSLGLAGVSYNEQFF | TGTGCCAGCAGTTTAGGGCTAGCGGGAGTATCCTACAATGAGCAGTTCTTC
TRBJ2-7 | - | - | TRBV5-1 | CASSFTGLTGSYEQYF | TGCGCCAGCAGCTTTACTGGACTTACGGGCTCCTACGAGCAGTACTTC
TRBJ2-7 | - | - | TRBV4-2 | CASSQEQAYEQYF | TGTGCCAGCAGCCAAGAACAAGCCTACGAGCAGTACTTC
TRBJ2-7 | - | - | TRBV7-9 | CASSRPAGSSYEQYF | TGTGCCAGCAGCCGACCGGCGGGAAGCTCCTACGAGCAGTACTTC
TRBJ2-5 | - | - | TRBV6-5 | CASSFVRAEKETQYF | TGTGCCAGCAGCTTTGTGAGGGCCGAAAAAGAGACCCAGTACTTC
TRBJ1-5 | - | - | TRBV28 | CASSSREGNQPQHF | TGTGCCAGCAGCTCAAGGGAGGGCAATCAGCCCCAGCATTTT
TRBJ1-1 | - | - | TRBV11-2 | CASSLGPGEAFF | TGTGCCAGCAGCTTGGGGCCAGGGGAAGCTTTCTTT
TRBJ2-1 | - | TRBD2 | TRBV11-3 | CASGGTSGRRGVEQFF | TGTGCCAGCGGTGGGACTAGCGGGAGAAGGGGGGTTGAGCAGTTCTTC
TRBJ2-5 | - | TRBD2 | TRBV29-1 | CSVRTSFDGTQYF | TGCAGCGTCAGGACTAGCTTCGATGGGACCCAGTACTTC
TRBJ1-5 | - | TRBD1 | TRBV6-1 | CASSGFRQGGAGNQPQHF | TGTGCCAGCAGTGGGTTCCGACAGGGCGGCGCGGGCAATCAGCCCCAGCATTTT
TRBJ2-2 | - | TRBD1 | TRBV5-6 | CASSSPGQENTGELFF | TGTGCCAGCAGCTCTCCCGGACAGGAAAACACCGGGGAGCTGTTTTTT
TRBJ2-5 | - | TRBD2 | TRBV5-4 | CASSSSGTRDWETQYF | TGTGCCAGCAGCTCGTCCGGGACTAGAGATTGGGAGACCCAGTACTTC
TRBJ1-1 | - | - | TRBV7-2 | CASIKGRENTEAFF | TGTGCCAGCATCAAAGGACGGGAGAACACTGAAGCTTTCTTT
TRBJ2-3 | - | TRBD2 | TRBV30 | CAWSLGTSRDTQYF | TGTGCCTGGAGTCTCGGGACTAGCAGGGATACGCAGTATTTT
TRBJ2-1 | - | TRBD2 | TRBV28 | CASRPRISGSTTYNEQFF | TGTGCCAGCAGGCCCCGGATTAGCGGGAGTACAACCTACAATGAGCAGTTCTTC
TRBJ1-4 | - | - | TRBV10-1 | CASNSLVRLFF | TGCGCCAGCAATTCGTTAGTCCGGCTGTTTTTT
TRBJ2-5 | - | TRBD2 | TRBV10-3 | CAISGSDGREQTQYF | TGTGCCATCAGTGGTTCCGACGGGAGGGAGCAGACCCAGTACTTC
TRBJ1-1 | - | TRBD1 | TRBV19 | CASSMPGQGGTEAFF | TGTGCCAGTAGTATGCCAGGACAGGGCGGCACTGAAGCTTTCTTT
TRBJ2-3 | once | - | TRBV19 | CASSERQLKDTQYF | TGTGCCAGTAGTGAGAGACAGTTAAAAGATACGCAGTATTTT
TRBJ1-1 | once | - | TRBV11-1 | CASSSDKAEAFF | TGTGCCAGCAGCTCAGACAAGGCTGAAGCTTTCTTT
TRBJ2-7 | - | TRBD2 | TRBV4-2 | CASSQGLAAGYEQYF | TGTGCCAGCAGCCAAGGACTAGCGGCCGGGTACGAGCAGTACTTC
TRBJ2-7 | - | - | TRBV5-6 | CASSLAGSRSPAYEQYF | TGTGCCAGCAGCTTGGCAGGGTCCCGCTCCCCCGCCTACGAGCAGTACTTC
TRBJ1-5 | - | - | TRBV6-5 | CASSSDYRGNQPQHF | TGTGCCAGCAGTTCTGATTACAGGGGCAATCAGCCCCAGCATTTT
TRBJ2-4 | - | - | TRBV5-5 | CASSLAVIQYF | TGTGCCAGCAGCTTGGCGGTCATTCAGTACTTC
TRBJ2-2 | - | TRBD2 | TRBV7-7 | CASSSPGTSGRMGTGELFF | TGTGCCAGCAGCTCCCCCGGCACTAGCGGGAGAATGGGCACCGGGGAGCTGTTTTTT
TRBJ2-7 | - | TRBD2 | TRBV6-5 | CASSPTSEPSYEQYF | TGTGCCAGCAGCCCCACTAGCGAGCCATCCTACGAGCAGTACTTC
TRBJ1-2 | - | TRBD1 | TRBV28 | CASSLTGDGYTF | TGTGCCAGCAGTTTAACAGGGGACGGCTACACCTTC
TRBJ2-7 | - | TRBD1 | TRBV2 | CASSVGQGIEQYF | TGTGCCAGCAGTGTGGGACAGGGGATCGAGCAGTACTTC
TRBJ2-7 | - | TRBD2 | TRBV5-4 | CASSPGLAGSYEQYF | TGTGCCAGCAGCCCGGGACTAGCGGGATCCTACGAGCAGTACTTC
TRBJ1-5 | once | TRBD1 | TRBV19 | CASSTKPGQGYQPQHF | TGTGCCAGTAGTACTAAACCGGGACAGGGGTATCAGCCCCAGCATTTT
TRBJ2-5 | - | - | TRBV5-6 | CASSVDLQETQYF | TGTGCCAGCAGCGTGGACTTACAAGAGACCCAGTACTTC
TRBJ2-3 | - | - | TRBV2 | CASSGYLAQPTDTQYF | TGTGCCAGCAGTGGGTACCTAGCCCAACCCACAGATACGCAGTATTTT
TRBJ1-2 | once | - | TRBV7-2 | CASSSPGGRYGYTF | TGTGCCAGCAGCTCCCCAGGAGGACGGTATGGCTACACCTTC
TRBJ2-1 | - | TRBD2 | TRBV10-3 | CAISESETSGFEQFF | TGTGCCATCAGTGAGTCGGAGACTAGCGGGTTTGAGCAGTTCTTC
TRBJ1-5 | - | - | TRBV30 | CAWSVLGAGQPQHF | TGTGCCTGGAGTGTGCTGGGGGCCGGTCAGCCCCAGCATTTT
TRBJ2-1 | - | TRBD2 | TRBV7-9 | CASSIPTSGRANEQFF | TGTGCCAGCAGCATTCCGACTAGCGGGAGGGCCAATGAGCAGTTCTTC
TRBJ1-4 | - | TRBD1 | TRBV28 | CASSLLGGATNEKLFF | TGTGCCAGCAGTTTATTAGGGGGCGCAACTAATGAAAAACTGTTTTTT
TRBJ2-7 | - | - | TRBV5-1 | CASSSGTLTYEQYF | TGCGCCAGCAGCTCGGGGACTCTGACATACGAGCAGTACTTC
TRBJ1-2 | - | - | TRBV7-2 | CASSLAGGGEVYGYTF | TGTGCCAGCAGCTTAGCTGGTGGGGGGGAGGTCTATGGCTACACCTTC
TRBJ2-3 | - | TRBD2 | TRBV7-9 | CASSLAGGGLAEEDTQYF | TGTGCCAGCAGCTTAGCGGGTGGGGGACTAGCGGAGGAAGATACGCAGTATTTT
TRBJ2-1 | - | TRBD2 | TRBV9 | CASSLGLAGVGYNEQFF | TGTGCCAGCAGCCTTGGACTAGCGGGAGTCGGGTACAATGAGCAGTTCTTC
TRBJ2-3 | - | - | TRBV5-1 | CASSLASDTQYF | TGCGCCAGCAGCTTGGCCTCTGATACGCAGTATTTT
TRBJ1-5 | once | TRBD1 | TRBV30 | CAWKSRDSYSNQPQHF | TGTGCCTGGAAGTCCCGGGACAGCTATAGCAATCAGCCCCAGCATTTT
TRBJ2-7 | - | TRBD2 | TRBV13 | CASSLAQVELAGDEQYF | TGTGCCAGCAGCTTAGCCCAGGTAGAACTAGCGGGAGACGAGCAGTACTTC
TRBJ2-5 | - | TRBD1 | TRBV30 | CAWSADRGETQYF | TGTGCCTGGAGTGCTGACAGGGGAGAGACCCAGTACTTC
TRBJ2-1 | few | - | TRBV5-1 | CASSLAGGAYNEQFF | TGCGCCAGCAGCTTAGCTGGAGGTGCCTACAATGAGCAGTTCTTC
TRBJ2-1 | - | - | TRBV2 | CASSGWGEFSSYNEQFF | TGTGCCAGCAGTGGTTGGGGGGAGTTCTCCTCCTACAATGAGCAGTTCTTC
TRBJ2-2 | - | - | TRBV10-2 | CASRRPEAGELFF | TGCGCCAGCAGGAGACCTGAGGCCGGGGAGCTGTTTTTT
TRBJ1-2 | - | TRBD1 | TRBV27 | CASSARQGPNYGYTF | TGTGCCAGCAGTGCCCGACAGGGGCCTAACTATGGCTACACCTTC
TRBJ2-1 | - | TRBD1 | TRBV27 | CASSLWAGGTGEQFF | TGTGCCAGCAGTTTATGGGCAGGGGGAACGGGTGAGCAGTTCTTC
TRBJ2-2 | - | TRBD2 | TRBV28 | CASSLSPGLAANTGELFF | TGTGCCAGCAGTTTATCCCCGGGACTAGCGGCGAACACCGGGGAGCTGTTTTTT
TRBJ1-2 | - | - | TRBV7-2 | CASSLDSLNLNYGYTF | TGTGCCAGCAGCTTGGACTCATTGAATTTGAACTATGGCTACACCTTC
TRBJ1-2 | - | - | TRBV5-5 | CASSLDRTVVYGYTF | TGTGCCAGCAGCTTGGACCGAACAGTTGTCTATGGCTACACCTTC
TRBJ1-2 | - | TRBD1 | TRBV10-3 | CAISPRDRGMGGYTF | TGTGCCATCAGTCCTAGGGACAGGGGAATGGGTGGCTACACCTTC
TRBJ2-5 | - | - | TRBV7-9 | CASSLVVLVSETQYF | TGTGCCAGCAGCTTAGTTGTACTAGTCTCGGAGACCCAGTACTTC
TRBJ2-7 | - | TRBD2 | TRBV15 | CATSRGTRHNEQYF | TGTGCCACCAGCAGAGGGACTAGACACAACGAGCAGTACTTC
TRBJ2-5 | - | TRBD2 | TRBV9 | CASSVGELAGVETQYF | TGTGCCAGCAGCGTAGGAGAGCTAGCGGGAGTCGAGACCCAGTACTTC